Listed below are T cell receptor beta chains from one sample, sequenced in a study of T-cell reconstitution after alpha-beta-depleted transplantation in children. TCRdb reprocessed the PCR reads via MiXCR and lists one record per CDR3 protein. Of a few hundred thousand distinct CDR3 sequences listed, around 16% were seen once; the top ten hold approximately 28%. The starting material was PBMCs, mostly from graft donor cells, obtained 360 days after TCRalphabeta/CD19-depleted stem cell transplant. These receptors were taken from a boy less than two years old who had a stem cell transplant for Wiskott-Aldrich syndrome, so the T cells may come from the graft donor. The CDR3 runs from the conserved cysteine through the conserved F or W. D genes are given only for firm matches. Clone sizes are given selectively: once, few, many, or a class where the clone is expanded.

TRBV12-3/TRBV12-4,NA,TRBJ2-1,TRBD2,CATSFPSGLGNEQFF,TGTGCCACCAGTTTCCCTAGCGGCCTTGGGAATGAGCAGTTCTTC
TRBV10-3,NA,TRBJ2-7,TRBD1,CVISDFGEGAEQYF,TGTGTCATCAGTGACTTCGGAGAGGGGGCCGAGCAGTACTTC
TRBV4-1,few,TRBJ2-5,NA,CASSQEKGRGGETQYF,TGCGCCAGCAGCCAAGAAAAGGGCAGGGGGGGAGAGACCCAGTACTTC
TRBV3-1,NA,TRBJ1-3,NA,CASSPPEGPFRSGNTIYF,TGTGCCAGCAGCCCCCCAGAGGGGCCCTTTCGCTCTGGAAACACCATATATTTT
TRBV6-5,few,TRBJ2-5,NA,CASSYGRGRETQYF,TGTGCCAGCAGTTACGGTAGGGGGAGAGAGACCCAGTACTTC
TRBV4-1,few,TRBJ1-2,NA,CASSQTQGIYGYTF,TGCGCCAGCAGCCAAACACAGGGTATCTATGGCTACACCTTC
TRBV7-2,few,TRBJ2-5,NA,CASSRAGFLETQYF,TGTGCCAGCAGCCGCGCAGGGTTTTTAGAGACCCAGTACTTC
TRBV20-1,NA,TRBJ1-4,NA,CSARRQVDEKLFF,TGCAGTGCTAGACGACAGGTCGATGAAAAACTGTTTTTT
TRBV20-1,many,TRBJ1-5,NA,CSARPAASGQPQHF,TGCAGTGCTAGGCCTGCGGCCTCGGGGCAGCCCCAGCATTTT
TRBV7-2,many,TRBJ2-1,TRBD1,CASSLRTGLNEQFF,TGTGCCAGCAGCTTAAGGACAGGGCTAAATGAGCAGTTCTTC
TRBV6-5,NA,TRBJ1-4,NA,CASSYSGRFATNEKLFF,TGTGCCAGCAGTTACTCGGGCAGGTTTGCAACTAATGAAAAACTGTTTTTT
TRBV20-1,many,TRBJ2-1,NA,CSAKRGTEQFF,TGCAGTGCTAAGAGGGGGACAGAGCAGTTCTTC
TRBV27,many,TRBJ2-3,NA,CASRPASTDTQYF,TGTGCCAGCCGACCCGCCAGCACAGATACGCAGTATTTT
TRBV5-4,NA,TRBJ2-1,TRBD1,CASSPPGGHEQFF,TGTGCCAGCAGCCCCCCAGGGGGTCATGAGCAGTTCTTC
TRBV5-1,few,TRBJ2-3,NA,CASSKPGEWGDTQYF,TGCGCCAGCAGCAAACCGGGAGAGTGGGGAGATACGCAGTATTTT
TRBV29-1,NA,TRBJ2-7,NA,CSVEWGRPYEQYF,TGCAGCGTTGAATGGGGGCGCCCCTACGAGCAGTACTTC
TRBV12-3/TRBV12-4,NA,TRBJ2-5,NA,CASSSAPRETQYF,TGTGCCAGCAGTTCAGCTCCTCGGGAGACCCAGTACTTC
TRBV24-1,NA,TRBJ2-7,NA,CATSDGQKSTYEQYF,TGTGCCACCAGTGATGGTCAGAAATCTACCTACGAGCAGTACTTC
TRBV20-1,NA,TRBJ1-2,NA,CSARGTGNYGYTF,TGCAGTGCTAGGGGGACGGGTAACTATGGCTACACCTTC
TRBV13,NA,TRBJ2-7,NA,CASKFQGSLSYEQYF,TGTGCCAGCAAGTTCCAAGGGTCCCTCAGCTACGAGCAGTACTTC
TRBV7-8,few,TRBJ2-7,TRBD2,CASSLAPSGPPYEQYF,TGTGCCAGCAGCTTAGCTCCTAGCGGGCCACCCTACGAGCAGTACTTC
TRBV5-1,NA,TRBJ2-1,NA,CASSLPLQGTYNEQFF,TGCGCCAGCAGCTTACCCCTACAGGGTACCTACAATGAGCAGTTCTTC
TRBV21-1,NA,TRBJ2-5,NA,CASTPQRGKRETQYF,TGTGCCAGCACTCCTCAAAGGGGGAAGAGAGAGACCCAGTACTTC
TRBV5-1,many,TRBJ2-5,NA,CASSDTKETQYF,TGCGCCAGCAGCGACACAAAAGAGACCCAGTACTTC
TRBV5-1,NA,TRBJ2-1,TRBD2,CASGLGTSGRAEQFF,TGCGCCAGCGGACTCGGGACTAGCGGGAGGGCGGAGCAGTTCTTC
TRBV7-2,few,TRBJ2-3,TRBD2,CASTHTSGRTDTQYF,TGTGCCAGCACCCATACTAGCGGGAGAACAGATACGCAGTATTTT
TRBV10-3,NA,TRBJ2-5,TRBD2,CAISERTSGVSGKTQYF,TGTGCCATCAGTGAAAGGACTAGCGGGGTGTCCGGAAAGACCCAGTACTTC
TRBV28,NA,TRBJ2-3,TRBD1,CASRGQSTDTQYF,TGTGCCAGCAGGGGACAGAGCACAGATACGCAGTATTTT
TRBV14,few,TRBJ2-7,NA,CASSRVNKPYEQYF,TGTGCCAGCAGCCGCGTCAACAAACCCTACGAGCAGTACTTC
TRBV5-1,NA,TRBJ2-2,TRBD1,CASSFPTSRDRGSGTGELFF,TGCGCCAGCAGCTTTCCTACGTCCCGGGACAGGGGATCGGGCACCGGGGAGCTGTTTTTT
TRBV5-6,few,TRBJ2-5,NA,CASSLTPRETQYF,TGTGCCAGCAGCTTAACACCGCGGGAGACCCAGTACTTC
TRBV2,NA,TRBJ2-5,NA,CASRTSKIGSETQYF,TGTGCCAGCAGGACCAGCAAGATCGGGTCGGAGACCCAGTACTTC
TRBV10-3,few,TRBJ2-7,TRBD2,CAFRWQAGGYEQYF,TGTGCCTTTCGGTGGCAAGCGGGAGGGTACGAGCAGTACTTC
TRBV29-1,many,TRBJ2-7,NA,CSVNRIGSEQYF,TGCAGCGTCAACAGAATAGGGAGTGAGCAGTACTTC
TRBV30,NA,TRBJ2-2,NA,CAWSVRGGTGELFF,TGTGCCTGGAGTGTCCGAGGGGGCACCGGGGAGCTGTTTTTT
TRBV18,few,TRBJ2-5,NA,CASSPQRSVTLETQYF,TGTGCCAGCTCACCACAGCGAAGCGTCACCTTGGAGACCCAGTACTTC
TRBV15,many,TRBJ2-3,TRBD1,CATSRIRDSRTDTQYF,TGTGCCACCAGCAGGATTAGGGACAGTCGCACAGATACGCAGTATTTT
TRBV28,few,TRBJ2-1,TRBD2,CASSSSGLAGEPSSYNEQFF,TGTGCCAGCAGTTCCTCCGGACTAGCGGGAGAACCCAGCTCCTACAATGAGCAGTTCTTC
TRBV19,many,TRBJ2-5,TRBD1,CATGTGYGETQYF,TGTGCCACCGGGACAGGTTATGGAGAGACCCAGTACTTC
TRBV19,NA,TRBJ2-3,TRBD2,CASKPGGATDTQYF,TGTGCCAGTAAGCCGGGAGGGGCCACAGATACGCAGTATTTT